These 11 T cell receptor beta chains came from one sample sequenced in a study of T-cell memory formation after mild COVID-19. TCRdb independently ran MiXCR on the 5' RACE reads; one entry per CDR3 protein. This sample carries under 60,000 distinct CDR3 sequences, 9.3% of them seen once, and the ten largest clones take 12%. Sequences were obtained from PBMCs or a T cell subset sorted from them (not recorded which). These receptors all stem from an adult woman who had mild COVID-19 (a few samples of this study predate the infection). Cell type and time point are not known.

The V and J genes are TRBV7-3 and TRBJ1-1, with D perhaps TRBD1 (5 bases). The CDR3 is 13 residues long. Germline V lookup: CDR1 SGHTA, CDR2 FQGTGA. The V gene lost 5 bases and the J gene lost 3 bases, with 10 bases spanning the gap. The CDR3 spells CASSAQGHTEAFF. CDR3 nucleotides: TGTGCCAGCAGCGCCCAGGGCCACACTGAAGCTTTCTTT.

This clonotype has a count of ten or more. The chain has TRBV5-4 and TRBJ2-5; 7 bases agree with TRBD1. The CDR3 is 16 residues long. Trimming cost V 0 bases and J 4 bases; bases outside gene matches: 9. Germline V gene lookup returns CDR1 SGHNT and CDR2 YYREEE (reference sequence). The CDR3 reads CASSLAGTARGETQYF. The CDR3 DNA follows: TGTGCCAGCAGCTTGGCGGGGACAGCTCGGGGAGAGACCCAGTACTTC.

This clonotype turned up a few times. V and J are TRBV6-1 and TRBJ2-7, with TRBD1 matching 10 bases. The CDR3 is 15 residues long. In germline, CDR1 is MNHNS, CDR2 SASEGT. V lost 3 bases to trimming and J lost 5 bases; unmatched junction nucleotides: 7. The CDR3 region has the DNA TGTGCCAGCAGTGACCGGGGGGACAGGGGCGACGAGCAGTACTTC. Translated: CASSDRGDRGDEQYF.

This clonotype was picked up a small number of times. The genes are TRBV7-9 and TRBJ2-7; maybe TRBD1 (5 bases). Per germline, CDR1 SEHNR and CDR2 FQNEAQ (reference sequence). Trimming took off 2 bases at V and 12 bases at J, with 14 bases between the two ends. The CDR3 length is 12 residues. The CDR3 sequence is CASSLTGGAGYF. CDR3 DNA: TGTGCCAGCAGCTTAACAGGTGGGGCCGGGTACTTC.

This clonotype has ten or more counts. This CDR3 reads CASSGPGTSNEQFF. The CDR3 DNA reads as TGTGCCAGCAGCGGACCCGGGACAAGCAATGAGCAGTTCTTC. The chain carries TRBV11-2 and TRBJ2-1; possibly TRBD1 for D (6 bases). The CDR3 spans 14 residues. Germline V gene sequence: CDR1 SGHAT, CDR2 FQNNGV. V lost 5 bases and J lost 6, with 14 bases in between.

This clonotype was observed many times. This sequence joins TRBV5-1 and TRBJ2-7; TRBD1 matches 11 bases. CDR1 and CDR2 from the germline V gene are SGHRS and YFSETQ. Germline trimming cut 2 bases from V and 1 base from J; bases unmatched to any gene: 5. The CDR3 spans 16 residues. The CDR3 protein is CASSFSGTGGSYEQYF. The CDR3 coding sequence is TGCGCCAGCAGCTTCTCCGGGACAGGGGGTTCCTACGAGCAGTACTTC. The full variable domain, completed using reference TRBV5-1 and TRBJ2-7, is KAGVTQTPRYLIKTRGQQVTLSCSPISGHRSVSWYQQTPGQGLQFLFEYFSETQRNKGNFPGRFSGRQFSNSRSEMNVSTLELGDSALYLCASSFSGTGGSYEQYFGPGTRLTVT.

This clonotype has more than one count but fewer than ten. The chain joins TRBV12-3 or TRBV12-4 to TRBJ1-1; tentatively, D is TRBD1 (5 bases). The CDR3 has 12 amino acids. Trimming removed 6 bases at V and 4 bases at J, with 9 bases between. This CDR3 is CASRGDGTEAFF. CDR3 sequence (DNA): TGTGCCAGCAGGGGGGACGGCACTGAAGCTTTCTTT.

There are many counts of this clonotype. The chain joins TRBV30 to TRBJ1-5; 9 positions agree with TRBD1. Trimming removed 3 bases from V and 6 bases from J; junction bases left unmatched: 3. The CDR3 is 13 residues long. Germline V gene lookup returns CDR1 GTSNPN and CDR2 SVGIG (reference sequence). CDR3 bases: TGTGCCTGGAGCAGGACAGGGGTTCAGCCCCAGCATTTT. Its protein product is CAWSRTGVQPQHF.

Ten or more counts support this clonotype. The rearrangement uses TRBV11-3 and TRBJ2-7; no reliable D call. The germline gives CDR1 SGHNT, CDR2 YENEEA. The V end was cut by 0 bases, the J end by 0 bases, with 12 bases between. The CDR3 is 16 amino acids. CDR3 sequence: CASSLDPGTSSYEQYF. CDR3 nucleotides: TGTGCCAGCAGCTTAGATCCGGGTACGAGCTCCTACGAGCAGTACTTC.

By share, this clonotype counts as medium-sized. The rearrangement joins TRBV7-8 to TRBJ2-7; TRBD2 matches 11 bases. This CDR3 is built from 16 residues. Looked up from germline, CDR1 is SGHVS and CDR2 is FQNEAQ. With V trimmed by 6 bases and J by 7 bases, 14 bases remained unmatched. The CDR3 reads CASSTPGLAVPREQYF. Here the CDR3 DNA reads TGTGCCAGCAGTACGCCGGGACTAGCGGTCCCTAGGGAGCAGTACTTC.

Ten or more counts support this clonotype. V usage is TRBV9 and J usage is TRBJ2-5; weak D call: TRBD1 (5 bases). Trimming stripped 4 bases from V and 2 bases from J, with 12 bases between. The CDR3 has 14 residues. Per the germline V gene, CDR1 is SGDLS and CDR2 is YYNGEE. CDR3: CASSFDRSQETQYF. DNA for the CDR3: TGTGCCAGCAGCTTTGACAGAAGTCAAGAGACCCAGTACTTC.